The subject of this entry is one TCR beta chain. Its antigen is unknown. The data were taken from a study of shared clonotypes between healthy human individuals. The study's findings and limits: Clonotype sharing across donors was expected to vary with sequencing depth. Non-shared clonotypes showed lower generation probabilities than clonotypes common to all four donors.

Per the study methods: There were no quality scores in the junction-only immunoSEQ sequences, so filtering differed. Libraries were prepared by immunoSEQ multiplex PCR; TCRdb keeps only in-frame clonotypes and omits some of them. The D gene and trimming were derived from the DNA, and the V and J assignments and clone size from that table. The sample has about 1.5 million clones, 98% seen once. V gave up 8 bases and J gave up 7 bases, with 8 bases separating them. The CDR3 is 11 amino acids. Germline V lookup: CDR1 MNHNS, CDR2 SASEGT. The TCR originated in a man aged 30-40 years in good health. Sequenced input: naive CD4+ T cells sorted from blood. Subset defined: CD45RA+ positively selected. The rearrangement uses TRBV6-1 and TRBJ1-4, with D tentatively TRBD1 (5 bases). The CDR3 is CASRQIEKLFF. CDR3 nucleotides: TGTGCCAGCCGACAGATTGAAAAACTGTTTTTT.